This TCR beta chain stems from a study of T-cell memory formation after mild COVID-19. The wider study: TCR clustering was largely donor specific. Study-wide results and caveats: Nothing confirmed that second-wave clones peaking on day 37 were specific for SARS-CoV-2. Day 15 to 85 contracting clones showed balanced CD4/CD8; later expanders leaned CD4+. That cross-reactive memory joined was suggested by some responding clones appearing in pre-infection memory.

TCRdb passed the 5' RACE reads through MiXCR, listing each CDR3 protein once. The top ten clones hold around 3.3% of a sample with about 200,000 distinct CDR3 sequences, 9.5% of them seen once. The junction had 4 bases not matched to a gene; V was cut back by 4 bases and J by 2 bases. CDR3 length: 15 amino acids. Germline CDR1 and CDR2: SNHLY and FYNNEI. This clonotype occurred many times. Its antigen is still unknown. The chain employs TRBV2 and TRBJ2-3; TRBD2 matches at 9 bases. The sequence was obtained from a young man who had mild COVID-19 (a few samples of this study predate the infection). Cell type and time point are not known. The sequencing input was PBMCs or a T cell subset sorted from them (not recorded which). The CDR3 DNA reads TGTGCCAGCAGTGGGAGCGGGGGGCACACAGATACGCAGTATTTT. This codes for CASSGSGGHTDTQYF.